Sequencing of this T cell receptor (beta chain) was carried out in a study of blood T cell repertoires in COVID-19. Study-level information: Specimens from acute and convalescent COVID-19 originated in the United States, Italy and Spain. PBMCs, B-cell-depleted T cells, or T cells were the source of the cDNA or gDNA that made up the material.

Under the authors' procedure: How many nucleated cells were present was estimated from reference gene primer amplification. Some clones are missing from TCRdb's copy, which holds only in-frame ones; the method was immunoSEQ multiplex PCR. V and J calls and clone size are as listed in that table; D and trimming were resolved from the DNA. Of 200,000 to 300,000 clones in the sample, over 65% were seen once. This CDR3 is built from 18 residues. Germline assignment: CDR1 MNHEY and CDR2 SMNVEV (reference sequence). V lost 3 bases, J lost 3 bases, and 15 bases stayed unmatched. Material: peripheral blood. This sequence joins TRBV27 and TRBJ2-3; 7 nucleotides match TRBD2. The clonotype originates from a woman of 80 years or more with acute or convalescent COVID-19. The CDR3 bases are TGTGCCAGCAGTTTTGGGAGGGGTTTACGAAGGAATACAGATACGCAGTATTTT. It translates to CASSFGRGLRRNTDTQYF.